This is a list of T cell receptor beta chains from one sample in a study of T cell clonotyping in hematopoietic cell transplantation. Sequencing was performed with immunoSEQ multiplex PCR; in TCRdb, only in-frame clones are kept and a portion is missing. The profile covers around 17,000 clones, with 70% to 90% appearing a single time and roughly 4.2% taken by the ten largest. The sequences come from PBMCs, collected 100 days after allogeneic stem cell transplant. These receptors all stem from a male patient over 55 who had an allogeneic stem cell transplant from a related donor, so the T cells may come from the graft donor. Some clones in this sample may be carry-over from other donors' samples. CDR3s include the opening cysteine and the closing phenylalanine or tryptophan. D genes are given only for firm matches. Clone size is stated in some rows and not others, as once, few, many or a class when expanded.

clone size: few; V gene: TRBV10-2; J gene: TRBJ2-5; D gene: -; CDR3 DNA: TGCGCCAGCAGTGAGAGGGGGGCCGTGGAGACCCAGTACTTC; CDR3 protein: CASSERGAVETQYF
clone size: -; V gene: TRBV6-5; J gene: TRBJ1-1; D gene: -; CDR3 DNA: TGTGCCAGCAGTTCTCTCTTGGACGGTGAAGCTTTCTTT; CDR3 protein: CASSSLLDGEAFF
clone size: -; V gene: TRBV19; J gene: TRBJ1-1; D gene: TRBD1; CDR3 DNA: TGTGCCAGTAGTGTCGGACAGGGGACTGAAGCTTTCTTT; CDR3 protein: CASSVGQGTEAFF
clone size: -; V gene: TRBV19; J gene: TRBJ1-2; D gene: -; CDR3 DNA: TGTGCCAGTAGTAATCAGGGAGGCTATGGCTACACCTTC; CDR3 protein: CASSNQGGYGYTF
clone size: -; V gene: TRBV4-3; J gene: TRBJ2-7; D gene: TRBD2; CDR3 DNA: TGCGCCAGCAGCCAGGGAGCGGGGGGGTACTACGAGCAGTACTTC; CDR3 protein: CASSQGAGGYYEQYF
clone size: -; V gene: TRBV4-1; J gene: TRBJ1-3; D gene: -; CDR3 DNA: TGCGCCAGCAGCCAAGTGGATTTCCTCGGAAACACCATATATTTT; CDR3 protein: CASSQVDFLGNTIYF
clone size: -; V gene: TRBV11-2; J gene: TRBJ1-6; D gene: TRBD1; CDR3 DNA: TGTGCCAGCAGCTCTCAGACAGGGGGATATTCACCCCTCCACTTT; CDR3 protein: CASSSQTGGYSPLHF
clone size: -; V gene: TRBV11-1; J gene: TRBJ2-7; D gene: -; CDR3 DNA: TGTGCCAGCAGCTTTCTGACTAGGGGAGAGCAGTACTTC; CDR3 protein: CASSFLTRGEQYF
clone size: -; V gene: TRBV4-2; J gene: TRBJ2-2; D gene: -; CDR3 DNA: TGTGCCAGCAGCCAAGGTCAAGCGTACACCGGGGAGCTGTTTTTT; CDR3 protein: CASSQGQAYTGELFF
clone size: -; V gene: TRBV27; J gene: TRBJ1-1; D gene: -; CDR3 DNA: TGTGCCAGCAGTTTATTTGCGGGGAACACTGAAGCTTTCTTT; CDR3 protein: CASSLFAGNTEAFF
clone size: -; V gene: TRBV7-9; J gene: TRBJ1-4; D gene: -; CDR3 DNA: TGTGCCAGCAGCTTAGTGACCAGTGAAAAACTGTTTTTT; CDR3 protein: CASSLVTSEKLFF
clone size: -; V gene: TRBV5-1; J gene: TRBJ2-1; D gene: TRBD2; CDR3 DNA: TGCGCCAGCAGCTTGGATCCTAGCGGGGGCAATGAGCAGTTCTTC; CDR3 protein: CASSLDPSGGNEQFF
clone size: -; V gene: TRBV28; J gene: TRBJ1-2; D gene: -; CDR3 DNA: TGTGCCAGCAGGGGGGGGGAGCTGAACTATGGCTACACCTTC; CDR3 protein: CASRGGELNYGYTF
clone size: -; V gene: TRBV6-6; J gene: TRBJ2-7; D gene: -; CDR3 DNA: TGTGCCAGCAGTGGCTCGGGTACCTACGAGCAGTACTTC; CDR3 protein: CASSGSGTYEQYF
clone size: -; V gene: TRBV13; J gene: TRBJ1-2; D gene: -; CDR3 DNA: TGTGCCAGCAGCTTAGTTAGGCAGGCTGGCTACACCTTC; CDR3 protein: CASSLVRQAGYTF
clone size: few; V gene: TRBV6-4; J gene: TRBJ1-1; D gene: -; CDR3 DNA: TGTGCCAGCAGTGACTCTGCCCAGGGAAGCCCTGAAGCTTTCTTT; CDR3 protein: CASSDSAQGSPEAFF
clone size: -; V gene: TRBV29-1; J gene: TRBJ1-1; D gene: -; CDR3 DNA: TGCAGCGTTGAAAAGGGGACTGAAGCTTTCTTT; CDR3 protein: CSVEKGTEAFF
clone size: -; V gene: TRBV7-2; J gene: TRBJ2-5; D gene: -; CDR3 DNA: TGTGCCAGCAGCGACCCTGGGTTGCCAGAGACCCAGTACTTC; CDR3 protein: CASSDPGLPETQYF
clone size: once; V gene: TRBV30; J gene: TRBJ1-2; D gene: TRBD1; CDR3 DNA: TGTGCCTGGGACAGGGGTTTAGGGGGCTACACCTTC; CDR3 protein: CAWDRGLGGYTF
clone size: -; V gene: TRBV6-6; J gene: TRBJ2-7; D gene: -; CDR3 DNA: TGTGCCAGCAGTTACGAGGGCTACGAGCAGTACTTC; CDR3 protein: CASSYEGYEQYF
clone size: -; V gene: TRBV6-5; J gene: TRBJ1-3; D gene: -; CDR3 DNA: TGTGCCAGCAGTTACAGCTCTGGAAACACCATATATTTT; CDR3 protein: CASSYSSGNTIYF
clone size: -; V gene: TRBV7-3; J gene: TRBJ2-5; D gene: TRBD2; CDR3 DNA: TGTGCCAGCAGCCCGGGACTAGCGGGGGGGCAAGAGACCCAGTACTTC; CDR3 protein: CASSPGLAGGQETQYF
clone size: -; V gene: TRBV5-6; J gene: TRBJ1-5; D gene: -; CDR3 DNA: TGTGCCAGCAGGCCCTCAAGTCATCCCAATCAGCCCCAGCATTTT; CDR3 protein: CASRPSSHPNQPQHF
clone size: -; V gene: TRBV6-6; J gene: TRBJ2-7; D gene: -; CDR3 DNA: TGTGCCAGCAGTCCCCCCGGGACCTACTCCTACGAGCAGTACTTC; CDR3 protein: CASSPPGTYSYEQYF
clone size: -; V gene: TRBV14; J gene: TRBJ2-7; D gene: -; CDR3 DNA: TGTGCCAGCAGCCAAGCAAACGGCTTTGTTGGCGAGCAGTACTTC; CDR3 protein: CASSQANGFVGEQYF